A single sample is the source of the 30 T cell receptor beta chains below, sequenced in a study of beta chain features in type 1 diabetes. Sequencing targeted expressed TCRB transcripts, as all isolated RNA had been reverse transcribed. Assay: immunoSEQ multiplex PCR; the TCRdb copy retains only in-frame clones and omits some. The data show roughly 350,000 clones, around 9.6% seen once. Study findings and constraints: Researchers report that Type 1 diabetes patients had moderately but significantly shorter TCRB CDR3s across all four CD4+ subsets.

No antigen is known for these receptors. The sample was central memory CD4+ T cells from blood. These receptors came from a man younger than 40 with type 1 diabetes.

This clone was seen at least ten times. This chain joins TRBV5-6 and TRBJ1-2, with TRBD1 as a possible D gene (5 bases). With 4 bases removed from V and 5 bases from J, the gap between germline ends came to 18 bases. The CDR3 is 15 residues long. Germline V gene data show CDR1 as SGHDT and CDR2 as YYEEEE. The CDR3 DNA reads TGTGCCAGCAGCCATAACAGCGTGGGGGGATATGGCTACACCTTC. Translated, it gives CASSHNSVGGYGYTF.

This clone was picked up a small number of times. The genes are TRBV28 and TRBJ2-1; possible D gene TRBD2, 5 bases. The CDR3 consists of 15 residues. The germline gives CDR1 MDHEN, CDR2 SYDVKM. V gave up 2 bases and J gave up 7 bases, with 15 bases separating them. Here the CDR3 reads CASSLQVGAYNEQFF. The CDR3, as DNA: TGTGCCAGCAGTTTACAAGTGGGAGCATATAATGAGCAGTTCTTC.

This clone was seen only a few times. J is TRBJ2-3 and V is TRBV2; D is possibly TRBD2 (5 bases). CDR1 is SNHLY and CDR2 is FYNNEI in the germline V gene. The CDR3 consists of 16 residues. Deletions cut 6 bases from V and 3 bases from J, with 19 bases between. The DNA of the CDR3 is TGTGCCAGCAGCCTCCTAGCCGTTGAGGTGACAGATACGCAGTATTTT. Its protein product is CASSLLAVEVTDTQYF.

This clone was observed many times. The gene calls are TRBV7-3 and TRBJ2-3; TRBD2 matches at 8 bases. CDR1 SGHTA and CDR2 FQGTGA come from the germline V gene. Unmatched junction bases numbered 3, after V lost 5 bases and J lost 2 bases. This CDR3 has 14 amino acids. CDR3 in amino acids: CASSPGLATDTQYF. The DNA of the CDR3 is TGTGCCAGCAGCCCCGGACTAGCCACAGATACGCAGTATTTT.

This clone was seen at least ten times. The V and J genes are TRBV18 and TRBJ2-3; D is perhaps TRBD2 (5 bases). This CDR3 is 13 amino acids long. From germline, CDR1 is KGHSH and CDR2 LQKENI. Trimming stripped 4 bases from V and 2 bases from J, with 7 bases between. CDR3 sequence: CASSLGLTDTQYF. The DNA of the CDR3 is TGTGCCAGCTCACTCGGACTCACAGATACGCAGTATTTT.

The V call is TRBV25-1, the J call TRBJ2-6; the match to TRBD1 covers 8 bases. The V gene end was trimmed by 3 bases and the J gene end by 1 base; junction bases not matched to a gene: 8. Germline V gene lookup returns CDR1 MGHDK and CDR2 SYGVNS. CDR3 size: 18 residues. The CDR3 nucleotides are TGTGCCAGCAGTGATCCGGGACAGGAATATTCTGGGGCCAACGTCCTGACTTTC. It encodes CASSDPGQEYSGANVLTF.

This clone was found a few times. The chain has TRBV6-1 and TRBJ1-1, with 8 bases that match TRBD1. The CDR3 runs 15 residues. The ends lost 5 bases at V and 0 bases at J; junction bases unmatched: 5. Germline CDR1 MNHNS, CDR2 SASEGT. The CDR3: CASSTGTGMNTEAFF. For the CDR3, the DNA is TGTGCCAGCAGTACCGGGACAGGAATGAACACTGAAGCTTTCTTT.

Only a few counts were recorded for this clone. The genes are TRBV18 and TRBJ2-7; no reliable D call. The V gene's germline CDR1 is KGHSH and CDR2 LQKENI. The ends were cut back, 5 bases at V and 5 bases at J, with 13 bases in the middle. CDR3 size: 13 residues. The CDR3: CASSSLPHDEQYF. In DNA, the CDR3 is TGTGCCAGCTCATCTCTACCTCATGACGAGCAGTACTTC.

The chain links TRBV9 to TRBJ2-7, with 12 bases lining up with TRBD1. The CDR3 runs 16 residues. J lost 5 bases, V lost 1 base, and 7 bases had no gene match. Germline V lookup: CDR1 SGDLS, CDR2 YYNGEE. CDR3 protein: CASSVSSGTGGHEQYF. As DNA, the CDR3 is TGTGCCAGCAGCGTATCCTCCGGGACAGGGGGCCACGAGCAGTACTTC.

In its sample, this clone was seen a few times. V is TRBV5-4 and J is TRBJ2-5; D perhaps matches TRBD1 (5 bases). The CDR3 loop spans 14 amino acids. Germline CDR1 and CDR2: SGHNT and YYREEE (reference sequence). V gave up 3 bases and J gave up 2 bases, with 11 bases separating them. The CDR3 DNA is TGTGCCAGCAGCTCCAGGGTTCGTCAAGAGACCCAGTACTTC. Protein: CASSSRVRQETQYF.

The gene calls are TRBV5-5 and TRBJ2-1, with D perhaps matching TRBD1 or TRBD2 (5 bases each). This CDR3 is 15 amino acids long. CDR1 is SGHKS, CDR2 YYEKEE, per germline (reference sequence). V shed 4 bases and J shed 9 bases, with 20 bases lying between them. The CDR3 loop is CASSPRGGVESEQFF. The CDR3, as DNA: TGTGCCAGCAGCCCCCGGGGCGGCGTGGAGAGTGAGCAGTTCTTC.

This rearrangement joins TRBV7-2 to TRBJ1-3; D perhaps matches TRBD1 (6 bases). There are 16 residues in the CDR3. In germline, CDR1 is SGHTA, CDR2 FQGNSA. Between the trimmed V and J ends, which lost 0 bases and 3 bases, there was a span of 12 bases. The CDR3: CASSLAPQGYGNTIYF. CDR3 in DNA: TGTGCCAGCAGCTTAGCCCCACAGGGTTATGGAAACACCATATATTTT.

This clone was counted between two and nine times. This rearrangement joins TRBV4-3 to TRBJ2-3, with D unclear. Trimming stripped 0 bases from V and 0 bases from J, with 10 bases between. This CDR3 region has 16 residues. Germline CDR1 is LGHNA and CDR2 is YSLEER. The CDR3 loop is CASSQDRLASTDTQYF. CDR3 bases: TGCGCCAGCAGCCAAGATCGGCTCGCTAGCACAGATACGCAGTATTTT.

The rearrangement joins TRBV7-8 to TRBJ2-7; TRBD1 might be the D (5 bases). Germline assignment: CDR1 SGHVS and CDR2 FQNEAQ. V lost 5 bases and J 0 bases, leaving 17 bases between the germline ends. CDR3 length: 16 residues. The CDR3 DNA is TGTGCCAGCAGCCCTGGGTCTGGGGCCATCTCCTACGAGCAGTACTTC. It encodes CASSPGSGAISYEQYF. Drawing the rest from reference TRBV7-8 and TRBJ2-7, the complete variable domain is GAGVSQSPRYKVAKRGQDVALRCDPISGHVSLFWYQQALGQGPEFLTYFQNEAQLDKSGLPSDRFFAERPEGSVSTLKIQRTQQEDSAVYLCASSPGSGAISYEQYFGPGTRLTVT.

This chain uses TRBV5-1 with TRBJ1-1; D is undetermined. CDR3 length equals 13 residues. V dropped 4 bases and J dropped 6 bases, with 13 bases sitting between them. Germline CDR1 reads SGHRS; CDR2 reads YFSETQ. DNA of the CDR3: TGCGCCAGCAGCGCCGGAGGCGGGCCTGAAGCTTTCTTT. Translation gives CASSAGGGPEAFF.

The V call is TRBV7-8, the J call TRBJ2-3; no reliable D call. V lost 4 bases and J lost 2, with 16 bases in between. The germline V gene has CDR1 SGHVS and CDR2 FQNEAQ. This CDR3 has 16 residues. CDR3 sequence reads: CASSSRPRKTTDTQYF. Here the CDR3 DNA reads TGTGCCAGCAGCTCGCGGCCCCGGAAAACCACAGATACGCAGTATTTT.

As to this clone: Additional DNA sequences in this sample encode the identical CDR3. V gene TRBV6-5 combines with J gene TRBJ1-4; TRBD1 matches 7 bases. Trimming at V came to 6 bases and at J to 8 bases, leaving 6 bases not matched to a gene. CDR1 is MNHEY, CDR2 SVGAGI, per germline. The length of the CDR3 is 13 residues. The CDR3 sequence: CASSSRDREKLFF. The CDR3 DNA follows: TGTGCCAGCAGCAGCCGGGACAGAGAAAAACTGTTTTTT.

The DNA for the CDR3 is TGTGCCAGCAGTACCTATCTGAGCGCCGGGGAGCTGTTTTTT. It encodes CASSTYLSAGELFF. The genes are TRBV7-2 and TRBJ2-2; D gene ambiguous. Germline V gene sequence: CDR1 SGHTA, CDR2 FQGNSA. There are 14 residues in the CDR3. Trimming removed 6 bases from V and 6 bases from J, with 14 bases in between.

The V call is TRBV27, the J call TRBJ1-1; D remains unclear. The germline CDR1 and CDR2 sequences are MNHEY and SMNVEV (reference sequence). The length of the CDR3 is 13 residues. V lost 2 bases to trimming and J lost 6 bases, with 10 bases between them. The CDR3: CASSLRFEAEAFF. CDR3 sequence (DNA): TGTGCCAGCAGTTTAAGGTTCGAGGCTGAAGCTTTCTTT.

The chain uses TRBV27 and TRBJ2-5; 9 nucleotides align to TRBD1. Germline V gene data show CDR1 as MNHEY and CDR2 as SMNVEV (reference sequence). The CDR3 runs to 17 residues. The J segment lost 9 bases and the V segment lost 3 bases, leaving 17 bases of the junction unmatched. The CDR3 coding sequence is TGTGCCAGCAGTTTGAACAGGGGGCTGCGTTCCAGAGGAGCCCAGTACTTC. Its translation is CASSLNRGLRSRGAQYF.

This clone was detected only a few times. The CDR3 region is CASTQEGLKADTQYF. In DNA form, the CDR3 reads TGTGCCAGCACCCAAGAGGGACTCAAAGCAGATACGCAGTATTTT. The chain combines TRBV2 with TRBJ2-3; maybe TRBD2 (6 bases). Trimming shortened V by 7 bases and J by 4 bases, and 18 bases separated the two germline ends. Germline assignment: CDR1 SNHLY and CDR2 FYNNEI. The CDR3 sequence is 15 residues long.

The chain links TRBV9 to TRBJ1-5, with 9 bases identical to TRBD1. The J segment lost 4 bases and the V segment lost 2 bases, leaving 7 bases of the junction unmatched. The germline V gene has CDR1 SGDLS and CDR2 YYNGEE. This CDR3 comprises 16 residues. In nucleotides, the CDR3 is TGTGCCAGCAGCGTCGGACAGGGGTTAGATAATCAGCCCCAGCATTTT. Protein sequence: CASSVGQGLDNQPQHF.

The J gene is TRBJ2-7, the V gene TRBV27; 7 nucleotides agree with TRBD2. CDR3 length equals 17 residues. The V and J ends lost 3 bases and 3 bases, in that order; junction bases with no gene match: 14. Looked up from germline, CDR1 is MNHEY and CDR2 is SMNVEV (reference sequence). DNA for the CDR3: TGTGCCAGCAGTTTCGGGGGGTATGATTCAATGGGCTACGAGCAGTACTTC. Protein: CASSFGGYDSMGYEQYF.

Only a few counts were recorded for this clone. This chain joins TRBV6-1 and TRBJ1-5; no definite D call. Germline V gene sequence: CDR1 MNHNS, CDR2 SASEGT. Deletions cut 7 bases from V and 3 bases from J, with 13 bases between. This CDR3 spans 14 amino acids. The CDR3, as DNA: TGTGCCAGCAACATGAACGCTTTCAATCAGCCCCAGCATTTT. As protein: CASNMNAFNQPQHF.

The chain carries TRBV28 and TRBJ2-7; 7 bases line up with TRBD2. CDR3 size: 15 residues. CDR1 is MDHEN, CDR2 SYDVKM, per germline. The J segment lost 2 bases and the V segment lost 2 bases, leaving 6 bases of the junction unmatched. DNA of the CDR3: TGTGCCAGCAGTTTAGGCGGGAGTCGTGCCTACGAGCAGTACTTC. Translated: CASSLGGSRAYEQYF. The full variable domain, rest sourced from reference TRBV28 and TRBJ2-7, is DVKVTQSSRYLVKRTGEKVFLECVQDMDHENMFWYRQDPGLGLRLIYFSYDVKMKEKGDIPEGYSVSREKKERFSLILESASTNQTSMYLCASSLGGSRAYEQYFGPGTRLTVT.

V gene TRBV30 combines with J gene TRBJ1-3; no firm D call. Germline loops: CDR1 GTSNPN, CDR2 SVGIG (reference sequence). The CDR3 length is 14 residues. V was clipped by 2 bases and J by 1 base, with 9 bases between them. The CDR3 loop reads CAWSLGRSGNTIYF. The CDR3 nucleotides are TGTGCCTGGAGTCTTGGCCGGTCTGGAAACACCATATATTTT.

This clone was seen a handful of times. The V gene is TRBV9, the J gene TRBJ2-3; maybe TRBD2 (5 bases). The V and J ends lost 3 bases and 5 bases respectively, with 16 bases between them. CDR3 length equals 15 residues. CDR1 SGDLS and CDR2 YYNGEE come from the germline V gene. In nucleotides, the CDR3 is TGTGCCAGCAGCGCCGCCGCAATTGGAGGAGATACGCAGTATTTT. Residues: CASSAAAIGGDTQYF. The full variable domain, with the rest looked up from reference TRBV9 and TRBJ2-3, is DSGVTQTPKHLITATGQRVTLRCSPRSGDLSVYWYQQSLDQGLQFLIQYYNGEERAKGNILERFSAQQFPDLHSELNLSSLELGDSALYFCASSAAAIGGDTQYFGPGTRLTVL.

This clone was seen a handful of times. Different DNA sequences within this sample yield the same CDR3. CDR3 amino acids: CASSPGLNTGELFF. Written as DNA, the CDR3 is TGTGCCAGCTCACCGGGGCTGAACACCGGGGAGCTGTTTTTT. This chain uses TRBV18 with TRBJ2-2; TRBD1 is a possible D gene (5 bases). The V end was cut by 3 bases, the J end by 1 base, with 6 bases between. Germline values: CDR1 KGHSH, CDR2 LQKENI. CDR3 size: 14 residues.

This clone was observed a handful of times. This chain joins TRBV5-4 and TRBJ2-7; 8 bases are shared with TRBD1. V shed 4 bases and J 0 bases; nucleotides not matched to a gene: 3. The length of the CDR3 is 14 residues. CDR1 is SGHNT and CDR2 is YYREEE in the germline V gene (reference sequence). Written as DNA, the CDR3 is TGTGCCAGCAGCGTAGACAGGGGCTCCTACGAGCAGTACTTC. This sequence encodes CASSVDRGSYEQYF.

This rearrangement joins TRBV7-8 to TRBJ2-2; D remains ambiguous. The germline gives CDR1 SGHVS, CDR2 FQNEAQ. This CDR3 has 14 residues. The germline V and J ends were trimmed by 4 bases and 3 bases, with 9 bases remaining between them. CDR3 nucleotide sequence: TGTGCCAGCAGCTACGCGGCGGACACCGGGGAGCTGTTTTTT. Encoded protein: CASSYAADTGELFF.